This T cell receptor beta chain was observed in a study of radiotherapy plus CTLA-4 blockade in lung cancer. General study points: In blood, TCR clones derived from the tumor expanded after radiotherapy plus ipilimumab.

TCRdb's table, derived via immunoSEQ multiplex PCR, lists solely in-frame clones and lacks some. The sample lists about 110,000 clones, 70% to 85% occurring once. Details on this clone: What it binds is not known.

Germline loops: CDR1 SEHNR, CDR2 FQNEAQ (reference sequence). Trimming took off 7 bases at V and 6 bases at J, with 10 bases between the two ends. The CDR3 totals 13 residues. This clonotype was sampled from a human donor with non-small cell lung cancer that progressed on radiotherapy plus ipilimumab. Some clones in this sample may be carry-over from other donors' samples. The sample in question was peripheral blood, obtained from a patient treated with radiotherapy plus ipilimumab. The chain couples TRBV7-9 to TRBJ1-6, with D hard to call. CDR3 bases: TGTGCCAGCAAAACCGTAGTTAATTCACCCCTCCACTTT. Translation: CASKTVVNSPLHF.